The 8 T cell receptor beta chains reported below all come from one sample, sequenced in a study of siplizumab effects on memory and regulatory T cells. Sequenced by immunoSEQ multiplex PCR; TCRdb stores in-frame clones only, minus some. The data contain 20,000 or so clones, 44% of them singletons. Their target antigens are unknown. Coculturing was carried out on the mixed lymphocyte reaction cells. It lasted 6 days and was done at 37°C. The sample taken for sequencing was CFSE-low (dividing) CD4+ T cells sorted from an allogeneic mixed lymphocyte reaction. The source of these receptors is a human donor in good health; the cells came from an allogeneic mixed lymphocyte reaction. Some clones in this sample may be carry-over from other donors' samples.

The chain employs TRBV5-6 and TRBJ1-4, with D possibly TRBD1 on 5 matching bases. V was clipped by 4 bases and J by 10 bases, with 20 bases between them. The CDR3 loop spans 15 amino acids. CDR1 and CDR2 from the germline V gene are SGHDT and YYEEEE. The CDR3 sequence is CASSPAGRERGKLFF. For the CDR3, the DNA is TGTGCCAGCAGCCCCGCCGGGAGAGAAAGGGGAAAACTGTTTTTT.

The chain combines TRBV5-5 with TRBJ2-7; D might be TRBD1 (5 bases). The CDR3 totals 16 residues. Per germline, CDR1 SGHKS and CDR2 YYEKEE (reference sequence). V lost 1 base, J lost 1 base, and 15 bases lay in between. DNA of the CDR3: TGTGCCAGCAGCTTGCTGCGATGGTCAGGGTCCTACGAGCAGTACTTC. Translating it yields CASSLLRWSGSYEQYF.

The chain recombines TRBV28 with TRBJ2-5, with 7 bases identical to TRBD1. Matching the DNA end better, TRBJ2-7 makes the J call doubtful. CDR3 length equals 15 residues. CDR1 and CDR2 (germline): MDHEN, SYDVKM. The CDR3 is CASSLPGQYSYEQYF. The CDR3 nucleotides read TGTGCCAGCAGTTTACCGGGACAGTATTCCTACGAGCAGTACTTC.

This clone counts as medium-sized. The chain carries TRBV9 and TRBJ2-5; 13 bases are a match to TRBD2. Germline V gives CDR1 SGDLS, CDR2 YYNGEE. J was trimmed by 5 bases and V by 0 bases; bases with no gene match: 4. The CDR3 is 16 amino acids. The CDR3 nucleotides read TGTGCCAGCAGCGTAGGGGGACTAGCGGGAAGGGAGACCCAGTACTTC. It translates to CASSVGGLAGRETQYF. Variable domain in full (rest from reference TRBV9 and TRBJ2-5): DSGVTQTPKHLITATGQRVTLRCSPRSGDLSVYWYQQSLDQGLQFLIQYYNGEERAKGNILERFSAQQFPDLHSELNLSSLELGDSALYFCASSVGGLAGRETQYFGPGTRLLVL.

There are many counts of this clone. V usage is TRBV5-4 and J usage is TRBJ2-7; 8 bases fit TRBD2. The germline V gene encodes CDR1 SGHNT and CDR2 YYREEE (reference sequence). The V gene end was trimmed by 4 bases and the J gene end by 3 bases; junction bases not matched to a gene: 6. The CDR3 runs to 14 residues. The CDR3 DNA is TGTGCCAGCAGCAAGGGACTAGGAGGCTACGAGCAGTACTTC. Encoded protein: CASSKGLGGYEQYF.

This clone was observed a single time. The CDR3 protein is CASSIRYAGANVLTF. Written as DNA, the CDR3 is TGTGCCAGTAGTATTCGGTATGCTGGGGCCAACGTCCTGACTTTC. The chain recombines TRBV19 with TRBJ2-6; no clear D gene. Trimming took off 3 bases at V and 2 bases at J, with 8 bases between the two ends. This CDR3 has 15 residues. From germline, CDR1 is LNHDA and CDR2 SQIVND (reference sequence).

This clone turned up a few times. The rearrangement links TRBV9 to TRBJ2-3; 11 bases agree with TRBD2. The CDR3 has 15 amino acids. With V trimmed by 7 bases and J by 7 bases, 11 bases remained unmatched. CDR1 SGDLS and CDR2 YYNGEE come from the germline V gene. CDR3 coding DNA: TGTGCCAGCCAGCCGGGACTAGCGGAGGGGAATACGCAGTATTTT. Encoded protein: CASQPGLAEGNTQYF.

This clone was counted a few times. V gene TRBV18 combines with J gene TRBJ2-7, with D unclear. Trimming took 1 base from V and 3 from J, leaving 13 bases between them. The CDR3 extends over 15 amino acids. Germline CDR1 and CDR2: KGHSH and LQKENI. The CDR3 DNA reads TGTGCCAGCTCACCACAGGGTCCTGACCTCTACGAGCAGTACTTC. Translating gives CASSPQGPDLYEQYF.